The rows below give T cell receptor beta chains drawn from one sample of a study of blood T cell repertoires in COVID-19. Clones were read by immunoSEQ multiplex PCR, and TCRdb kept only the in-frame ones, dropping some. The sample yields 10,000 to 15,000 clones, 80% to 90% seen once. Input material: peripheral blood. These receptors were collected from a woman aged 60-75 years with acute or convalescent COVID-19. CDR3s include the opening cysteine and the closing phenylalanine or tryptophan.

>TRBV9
CASSPRTGRGGLNTEAFF
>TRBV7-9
CASRSTGGNTIYF
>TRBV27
CASSLTSGGDYLEFF
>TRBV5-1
CASSPLAGGPNEQFF
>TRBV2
CASRTAFNEKLFF
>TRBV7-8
CASSRGPSNEQFF
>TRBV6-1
CASSLRTGIRGYTF
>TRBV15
CATSRDFRGSSSSYEQYF
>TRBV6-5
CASRIRDRSYNEQFF
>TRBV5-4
CASSFGQGPSPLHF
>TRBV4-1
CASSQVLTYEQYF
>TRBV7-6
CASSLARTSGGYKAYSTDTQYF
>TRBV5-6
CASSGLGQGEQFF
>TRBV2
CASSVGTRKNIQYF
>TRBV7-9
CASSPMGGYGYTF
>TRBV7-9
CASSLSVGTEAFF
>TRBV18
CASSRTTGVIKETQYF
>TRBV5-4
CASSPDRVNSPLHF
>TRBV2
CASSEQGAGNQPQHF
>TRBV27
CASSSTGGHQPQHF
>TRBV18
CASSPTVPGQLLNTEAFF
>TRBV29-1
CSVSQGDREQYF
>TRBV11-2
CASSSSAEAFF
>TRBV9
CASSAGGGTNEKLFF
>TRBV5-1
CASSLAGGLTDTQYF
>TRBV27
CASRRLAGVDTQYF
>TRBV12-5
CASGLGLNSGFWDTEAFF
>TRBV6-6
CASSYPEDNSPLHF
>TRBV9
CASSVWGSSGNTIYF
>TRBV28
CASSHRDRGAEAFF
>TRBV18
CASSQKTSGLDYGYTF
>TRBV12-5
CASAADRTEAFF
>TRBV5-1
CASSSQGRVDTEAFF
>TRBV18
CASTPQGTSSYEQYF
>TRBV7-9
CASSSGWTEAFF
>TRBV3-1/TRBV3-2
CASSPGTSGGTAGDTQYF
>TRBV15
CATSRDPGRGDTQYF
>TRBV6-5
CASSSGRGFEQFF
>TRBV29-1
CSVRDRLSYEQYF
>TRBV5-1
CASRDRTGTTNEKLFF